The next 21 T cell receptor beta chains were all read from a single sample in a study of cytomegalovirus exposure and HLA in healthy donors. The PCR contained 60 Vbeta and 13 Jbeta primers. Some clones are missing from TCRdb's copy, which holds only in-frame ones; the method was immunoSEQ multiplex PCR. The profile shows 150,000 to 200,000 clones, over 75% of them singletons. Sequenced: PBMCs. The receptors were sampled from a man aged 45 to 65 in good health and CMV-seropositive.

The J gene is TRBJ1-1, the V gene TRBV27; D might be TRBD1 (6 bases). This CDR3 comprises 12 residues. V shed 6 bases and J shed 5 bases, with 10 bases lying between them. CDR1 MNHEY and CDR2 SMNVEV come from the germline V gene (reference sequence). The CDR3 loop reads CASSEGGTEAFF. In DNA form, the CDR3 reads TGTGCCAGCAGCGAGGGGGGGACTGAAGCTTTCTTT.

The J gene is TRBJ2-1, the V gene TRBV6-6; D is perhaps TRBD1 (5 bases). Germline CDR1 reads MNHNY; CDR2 reads SVGAGI (reference sequence). Trimming took 6 bases from V and 10 from J, leaving 10 bases between them. The CDR3 spans 11 residues. This CDR3 reads CASSFTGEQFF. CDR3 bases: TGTGCCAGCAGCTTTACAGGAGAGCAGTTCTTC.

The V and J genes are TRBV5-8 and TRBJ1-2; 8 bases map to TRBD1. The CDR3 is 13 residues long. V was pared by 4 bases and J by 4 bases, with 3 bases of the junction left unmatched. From germline, CDR1 is SGHTS and CDR2 YDEGEE. CDR3 nucleotides: TGTGCCAGCAGCCCGGACAGGGTCTATGGCTACACCTTC. It yields the protein CASSPDRVYGYTF.

This clone is classed as medium-sized. J is TRBJ1-2 and V is TRBV4-2; TRBD1 might be the D (5 bases). V was shortened by 0 bases and J by 4 bases, with 12 bases between the two germline ends. The CDR3 length is 15 residues. Germline loops: CDR1 LGHNA, CDR2 YNFKEQ. CDR3 nucleotide sequence: TGTGCCAGCAGCCAAGAAAGGACAAGGGTCTATGGCTACACCTTC. It specifies CASSQERTRVYGYTF.

The rearrangement links TRBV7-2 to TRBJ2-7; 10 positions match TRBD2. V lost 3 bases, J lost 2 bases, and 7 bases stayed unmatched. This CDR3 has 16 amino acids. The germline V gene encodes CDR1 SGHTA and CDR2 FQGNSA. CDR3 DNA sequence: TGTGCCAGCAGCTTTTCAGCGGGGGGGAGGACCTACGAGCAGTACTTC. Its protein product is CASSFSAGGRTYEQYF.

The V and J genes are TRBV7-3 and TRBJ2-1, with 12 nucleotides matching TRBD2. The V and J ends lost 5 bases and 7 bases, in that order; junction bases with no gene match: 3. The CDR3 covers 14 residues. Per the germline V gene, CDR1 is SGHTA and CDR2 is FQGTGA. Here the CDR3 DNA reads TGTGCCAGCAGCCTAGCGGGGGGGCTGAATGAGCAGTTCTTC. This encodes CASSLAGGLNEQFF.

This clone came up once. The rearrangement uses TRBV19 and TRBJ2-1; D possibly corresponds to TRBD2 (5 bases). This CDR3 region has 15 residues. V was cut by 10 bases and J by 0 bases, with 16 bases left in between. Germline loops: CDR1 LNHDA, CDR2 SQIVND (reference sequence). In DNA, the CDR3 is TGTGCCACGAGATGGACTGTTAGCTCCTACAATGAGCAGTTCTTC. It yields the protein CATRWTVSSYNEQFF.

This sequence joins TRBV5-4 and TRBJ2-1; 7 bases line up with TRBD1. Germline CDR1 and CDR2: SGHNT and YYREEE (reference sequence). With 4 bases clipped from V and 10 bases from J, the junction kept 8 bases outside the gene matches. The CDR3 totals 13 residues. The CDR3 sequence: CASSRQGGAEQFF. The CDR3 region has the DNA TGTGCCAGCAGCCGACAAGGGGGCGCAGAGCAGTTCTTC. Filled out from reference TRBV5-4 and TRBJ2-1, the complete variable domain reads ETGVTQSPTHLIKTRGQQVTLRCSSQSGHNTVSWYQQALGQGPQFIFQYYREEENGRGNFPPRFSGLQFPNYSSELNVNALELDDSALYLCASSRQGGAEQFFGPGTRLTVL.

The V gene is TRBV30, the J gene TRBJ2-2; D is undetermined. From germline, CDR1 is GTSNPN and CDR2 SVGIG (reference sequence). This CDR3 has 13 residues. Trimming removed 7 bases from V and 6 bases from J, with 15 bases in between. In DNA form, the CDR3 reads TGTGCCTCCCGCGCGAGTGTACCCGGGGAGCTGTTTTTT. Its translation is CASRASVPGELFF.

This chain joins TRBV19 and TRBJ1-2; 8 bases agree with TRBD1. In germline, CDR1 is LNHDA, CDR2 SQIVND (reference sequence). V lost 5 bases and J lost 6; bases outside the gene matches: 5. The CDR3 sequence is 13 residues long. CDR3 loop: CASSSTGDHGYTF. CDR3 DNA: TGTGCCAGTAGTTCGACAGGGGATCATGGCTACACCTTC.

The rearrangement joins TRBV11-2 to TRBJ2-1; TRBD2 aligns across 7 bases. Germline values: CDR1 SGHAT, CDR2 FQNNGV. J lost 8 bases, V lost 1 base, and 8 bases had no gene match. This CDR3 is 15 amino acids long. CDR3 nucleotide sequence: TGTGCCAGCAGCTTAGCCGCGCGGGGGTTAGATGAGCAGTTCTTC. It codes for CASSLAARGLDEQFF.

The rearrangement uses TRBV11-2 and TRBJ1-5, with D possibly matching TRBD1 (6 bases). Germline V CDR1 and CDR2: SGHAT, FQNNGV. There are 14 residues in the CDR3. The V gene lost 1 base and the J gene lost 6 bases, with 10 bases spanning the gap. This CDR3 is CASSLAGAGQPQHF. The CDR3 coding sequence is TGTGCCAGCAGCTTAGCAGGGGCTGGTCAGCCCCAGCATTTT. The whole variable domain, filled in from reference TRBV11-2 and TRBJ1-5, reads EAGVAQSPRYKIIEKRQSVAFWCNPISGHATLYWYQQILGQGPKLLIQFQNNGVVDDSQLPKDRFSAERLKGVDSTLKIQPAKLEDSAVYLCASSLAGAGQPQHFGDGTRLSIL.

The chain carries TRBV6-6 and TRBJ1-5, with TRBD1 identical over 7 bases. The CDR3 is 15 residues long. CDR1 MNHNY and CDR2 SVGAGI come from the germline V gene (reference sequence). With 4 bases clipped from V and 6 bases from J, the junction kept 9 bases outside the gene matches. DNA of the CDR3: TGTGCCAGCAGTTCCGGACAGGCAGGCGGTCAGCCCCAGCATTTT. Protein: CASSSGQAGGQPQHF.

In its sample, this clone was seen once. The rearrangement links TRBV7-9 to TRBJ2-3; 7 bases are shared with TRBD2. Germline CDR1 reads SEHNR; CDR2 reads FQNEAQ (reference sequence). The CDR3 is made up of 15 amino acids. Losses at the gene ends were 5 bases for V and 1 base for J; bases not matched to a gene: 6. This chain's CDR3 is CASSPSGKRTDTQYF. CDR3 DNA: TGTGCCAGCAGCCCGAGCGGGAAACGCACAGATACGCAGTATTTT. Supplemented by reference TRBV7-9 and TRBJ2-3, the full variable domain reads DTGVSQNPRHKITKRGQNVTFRCDPISEHNRLYWYRQTLGQGPEFLTYFQNEAQLEKSRLLSDRFSAERPKGSFSTLEIQRTEQGDSAMYLCASSPSGKRTDTQYFGPGTRLTVL.

V and J are TRBV5-6 and TRBJ2-2; D remains unclear. Germline assignment: CDR1 SGHDT and CDR2 YYEEEE. Trimming stripped 1 base from V and 4 bases from J, with 8 bases between. CDR3 size: 14 residues. CDR3 sequence: CASSLSYSTGELFF. The CDR3, as DNA: TGTGCCAGCAGCTTGAGTTACAGCACCGGGGAGCTGTTTTTT.

The V gene is TRBV6-6, the J gene TRBJ1-6; 8 positions agree with TRBD1. CDR3 size: 15 residues. CDR1 is MNHNY and CDR2 is SVGAGI in the germline V gene (reference sequence). After removal of 2 bases from V and 6 bases from J, the junction contained 3 bases not matched to a gene. The CDR3 DNA follows: TGTGCCAGCAGTTACGCGACAGGGGTTAATTCACCCCTCCACTTT. Encoded protein: CASSYATGVNSPLHF.

The chain combines TRBV6-5 with TRBJ2-2; D possibly corresponds to TRBD1 (6 bases). Germline CDR1 reads MNHEY; CDR2 reads SVGAGI. Trimming cost V 4 bases and J 1 base, with 10 bases left between them. The CDR3 is 15 amino acids. As DNA, the CDR3 is TGTGCCAGCAGTTTTAAGGGACAGAACACCGGGGAGCTGTTTTTT. This codes for CASSFKGQNTGELFF.

This chain's CDR3 is CASSLRPSGVEAFF. The DNA for the CDR3 is TGTGCCAGCAGTCTAAGACCCAGCGGGGTAGAAGCTTTCTTT. V is TRBV2 and J is TRBJ1-1; D remains unclear. The CDR3 has 14 amino acids. Germline-derived CDR1 and CDR2 are SNHLY and FYNNEI. V lost 5 bases and J lost 8, with 18 bases in between.

The rearrangement uses TRBV28 and TRBJ2-1, with 12 bases identical to TRBD1. Trimming at V came to 4 bases and at J to 4 bases, leaving 2 bases not matched to a gene. Germline lookup yields CDR1 MDHEN and CDR2 SYDVKM. The CDR3 is 15 amino acids. The CDR3 here is CASSSGQGAYNEQFF. The CDR3 coding sequence is TGTGCCAGCAGTTCGGGACAGGGGGCATACAATGAGCAGTTCTTC.

The sample holds a few counts of this clone. The CDR3 coding sequence is TGTGCCAGCAGCACGGGTCGAGGTAGCGGGGGGCCGCGGGAGACCCAGTACTTC. Translated: CASSTGRGSGGPRETQYF. V is TRBV9 and J is TRBJ2-5, with TRBD2 identical over 10 bases. Looked up from germline, CDR1 is SGDLS and CDR2 is YYNGEE. This CDR3 has 18 amino acids. The trim removed 4 bases at V and 5 bases at J, leaving 17 bases unmatched.

The rearrangement uses TRBV29-1 and TRBJ1-4; TRBD1 agrees at 7 bases. The CDR3 sequence is 13 residues long. With 5 bases clipped from V and 3 bases from J, the junction kept 3 bases outside the gene matches. Germline V gives CDR1 SQVTM, CDR2 ANQGSEA. CDR3 loop: CSVTGTANEKLFF. The CDR3 DNA follows: TGCAGCGTTACCGGGACAGCTAATGAAAAACTGTTTTTT.